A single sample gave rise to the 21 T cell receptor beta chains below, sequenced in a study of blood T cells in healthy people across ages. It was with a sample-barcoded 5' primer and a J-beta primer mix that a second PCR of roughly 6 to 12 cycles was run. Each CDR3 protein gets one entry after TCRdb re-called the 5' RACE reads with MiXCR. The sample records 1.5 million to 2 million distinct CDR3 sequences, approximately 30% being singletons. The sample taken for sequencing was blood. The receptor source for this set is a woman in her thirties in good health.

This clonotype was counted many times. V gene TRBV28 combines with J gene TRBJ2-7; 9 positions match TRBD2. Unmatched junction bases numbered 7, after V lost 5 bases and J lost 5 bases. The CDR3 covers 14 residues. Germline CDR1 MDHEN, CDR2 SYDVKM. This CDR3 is CASSLSGSKHEQYF. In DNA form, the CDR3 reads TGTGCCAGCAGTCTTAGCGGGAGCAAGCACGAGCAGTACTTC.

The CDR3 here is CASSQLGGARTDTQYF. The CDR3 nucleotides are TGTGCCAGCAGCCAATTGGGGGGGGCCCGCACAGATACGCAGTATTTT. The chain couples TRBV7-3 to TRBJ2-3, with D tentatively TRBD2 (7 bases). Germline assignment: CDR1 SGHTA and CDR2 FQGTGA. This CDR3 contains 16 residues. Trimming took 5 bases from V and 1 from J, leaving 16 bases between them.

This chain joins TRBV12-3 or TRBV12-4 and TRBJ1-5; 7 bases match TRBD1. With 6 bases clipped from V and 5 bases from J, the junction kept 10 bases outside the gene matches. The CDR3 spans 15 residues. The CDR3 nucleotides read TGTGCCAGCAGACAAGGGGGCAACAGCGATCAGCCCCAGCATTTT. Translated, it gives CASRQGGNSDQPQHF.

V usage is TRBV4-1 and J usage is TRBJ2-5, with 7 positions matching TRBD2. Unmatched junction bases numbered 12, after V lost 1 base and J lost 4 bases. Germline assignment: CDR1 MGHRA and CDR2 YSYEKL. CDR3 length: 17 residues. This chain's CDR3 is CASSQVPSGWEGETQYF. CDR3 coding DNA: TGCGCCAGCAGCCAAGTTCCGAGCGGGTGGGAGGGAGAGACCCAGTACTTC.

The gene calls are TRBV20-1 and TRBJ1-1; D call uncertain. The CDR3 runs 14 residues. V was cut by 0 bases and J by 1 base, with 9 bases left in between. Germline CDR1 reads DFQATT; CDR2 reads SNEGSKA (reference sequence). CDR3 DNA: TGCAGTGCTAGAGATCTTTGGCGGAACACTGAAGCTTTCTTT. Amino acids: CSARDLWRNTEAFF.

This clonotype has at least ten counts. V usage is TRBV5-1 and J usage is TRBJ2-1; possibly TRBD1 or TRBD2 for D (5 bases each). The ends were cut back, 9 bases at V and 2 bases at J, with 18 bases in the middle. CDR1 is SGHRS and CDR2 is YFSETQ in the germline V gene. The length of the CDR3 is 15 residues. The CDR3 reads CATKDGTDPYNEQFF. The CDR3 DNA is TGCGCCACCAAGGACGGGACGGACCCCTACAATGAGCAGTTCTTC.

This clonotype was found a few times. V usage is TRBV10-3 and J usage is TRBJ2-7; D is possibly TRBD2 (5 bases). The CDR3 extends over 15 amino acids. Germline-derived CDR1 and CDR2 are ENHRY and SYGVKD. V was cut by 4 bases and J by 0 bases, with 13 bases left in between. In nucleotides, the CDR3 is TGTGCCATCAGTGCGACGGACGCGGGCTCCTACGAGCAGTACTTC. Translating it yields CAISATDAGSYEQYF.

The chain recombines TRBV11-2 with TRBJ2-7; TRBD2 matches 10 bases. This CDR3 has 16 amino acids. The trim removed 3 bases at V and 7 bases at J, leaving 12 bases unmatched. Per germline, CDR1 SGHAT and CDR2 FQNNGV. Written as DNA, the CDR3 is TGTGCCAGCAGCTTCCAGGGGACTAGCGACTACAATGAGCAGTACTTC. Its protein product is CASSFQGTSDYNEQYF.

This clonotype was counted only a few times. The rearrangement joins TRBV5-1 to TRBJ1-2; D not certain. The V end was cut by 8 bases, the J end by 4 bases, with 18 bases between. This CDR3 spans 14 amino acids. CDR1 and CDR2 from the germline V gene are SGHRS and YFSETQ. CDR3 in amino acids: CASLLTPGSYGYTF. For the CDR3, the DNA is TGCGCCAGTTTACTCACTCCGGGATCCTATGGCTACACCTTC.

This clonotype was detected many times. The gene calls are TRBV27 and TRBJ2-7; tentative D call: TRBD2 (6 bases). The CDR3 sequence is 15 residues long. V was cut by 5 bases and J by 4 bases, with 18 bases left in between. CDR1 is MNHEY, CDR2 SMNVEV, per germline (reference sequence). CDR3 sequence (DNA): TGTGCCAGCAGTACTTGGGCGGAGGAGGGTTACGAGCAGTACTTC. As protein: CASSTWAEEGYEQYF.

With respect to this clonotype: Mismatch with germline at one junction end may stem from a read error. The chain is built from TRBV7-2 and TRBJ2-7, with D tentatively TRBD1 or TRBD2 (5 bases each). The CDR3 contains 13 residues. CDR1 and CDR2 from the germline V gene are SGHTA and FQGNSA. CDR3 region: CASSLWGDYDQYF. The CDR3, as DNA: TGTGCCAGCAGCCTCTGGGGCGACTACGACCAGTACTTC.

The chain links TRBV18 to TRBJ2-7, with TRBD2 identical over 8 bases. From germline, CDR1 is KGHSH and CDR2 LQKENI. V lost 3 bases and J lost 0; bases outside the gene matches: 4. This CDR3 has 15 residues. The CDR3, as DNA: TGTGCCAGCTCACCGGTCGGGACTAGCTCCTACGAGCAGTACTTC. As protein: CASSPVGTSSYEQYF.

The CDR3, as DNA: TGTGCCAGCAGATCCCTCACTGGCAATCAGCCCCAGCATTTT. Its protein product is CASRSLTGNQPQHF. The chain recombines TRBV28 with TRBJ1-5; no firm D call. V was clipped by 6 bases and J by 2 bases, with 11 bases between them. Germline loops: CDR1 MDHEN, CDR2 SYDVKM. The CDR3 has 14 residues.

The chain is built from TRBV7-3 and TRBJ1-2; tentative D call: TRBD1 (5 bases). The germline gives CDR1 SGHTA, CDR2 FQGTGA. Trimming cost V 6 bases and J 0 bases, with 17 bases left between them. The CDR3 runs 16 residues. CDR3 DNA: TGTGCCAGCAGTTACTCGATCGAGGGACCTAACTATGGCTACACCTTC. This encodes CASSYSIEGPNYGYTF.

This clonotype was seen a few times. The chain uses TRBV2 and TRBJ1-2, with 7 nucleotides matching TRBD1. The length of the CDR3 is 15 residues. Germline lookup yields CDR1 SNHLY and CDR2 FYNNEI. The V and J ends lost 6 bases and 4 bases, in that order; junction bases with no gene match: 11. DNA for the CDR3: TGTGCCAGCAGCGCAAGCCGGGACAGAGTCTATGGCTACACCTTC. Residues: CASSASRDRVYGYTF.

The CDR3 region is CASSPTGQFKETQFF. DNA for the CDR3: TGTGCCAGCAGCCCCACGGGACAGTTCAAAGAGACCCAGTTCTTC. The chain employs TRBV9 and TRBJ2-1; 7 bases match TRBD1. The CDR3 has 15 amino acids. J lost 13 bases, V lost 4 bases, and 17 bases had no gene match. The V gene's germline CDR1 is SGDLS and CDR2 YYNGEE.

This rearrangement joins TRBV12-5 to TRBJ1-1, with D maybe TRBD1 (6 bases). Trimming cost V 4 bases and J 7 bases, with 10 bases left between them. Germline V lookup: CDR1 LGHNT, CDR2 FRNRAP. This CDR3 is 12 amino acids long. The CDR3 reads CASGWADSEAFF. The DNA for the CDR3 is TGTGCTAGTGGTTGGGCGGACAGTGAAGCTTTCTTT.

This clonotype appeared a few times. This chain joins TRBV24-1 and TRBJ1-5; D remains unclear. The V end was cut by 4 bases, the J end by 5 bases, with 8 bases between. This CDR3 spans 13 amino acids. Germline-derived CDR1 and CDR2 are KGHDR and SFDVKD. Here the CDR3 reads CATSDGTYQPQHF. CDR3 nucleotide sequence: TGTGCCACCAGTGACGGCACGTATCAGCCCCAGCATTTT.

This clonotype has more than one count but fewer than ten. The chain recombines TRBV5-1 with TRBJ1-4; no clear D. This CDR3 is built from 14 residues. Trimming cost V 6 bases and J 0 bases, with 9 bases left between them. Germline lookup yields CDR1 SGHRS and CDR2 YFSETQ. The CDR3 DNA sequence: TGCGCCAGCACGGGCGGATCAACTAATGAAAAACTGTTTTTT. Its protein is CASTGGSTNEKLFF.

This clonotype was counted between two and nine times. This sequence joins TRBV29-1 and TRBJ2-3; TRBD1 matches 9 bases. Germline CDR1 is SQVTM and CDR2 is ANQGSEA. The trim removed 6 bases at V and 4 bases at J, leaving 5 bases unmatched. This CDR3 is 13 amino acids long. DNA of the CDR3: TGCAGCGTGAGCAGGACAGGGGCAGATACGCAGTATTTT. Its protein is CSVSRTGADTQYF.

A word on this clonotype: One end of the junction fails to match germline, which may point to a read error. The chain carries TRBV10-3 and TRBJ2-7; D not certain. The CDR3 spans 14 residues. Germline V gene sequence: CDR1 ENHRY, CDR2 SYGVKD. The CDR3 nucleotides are TGTGTCATCAGTGAGCTTGGAGCGACCTACGAGCAGTACTTC. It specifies CVISELGATYEQYF.